This is a list of T cell receptor beta chains from one sample in a study of CD8 T cells in Susac syndrome. Each CDR3 protein is one row after TCRdb ran MiXCR on the immunoSEQ multiplex PCR reads. The sample shows about 150,000 distinct CDR3 sequences, 85% to 95% of them seen only once. The sequencing sample was made of CD4+ T cells from PBMCs. The receptors shown here come from a human donor with Susac syndrome. Both conserved end residues are part of each CDR3. The order of the fields is J gene, V gene, clone size, D gene, CDR3 protein, CDR3 DNA. The D gene is left open where the match is weak. The size entry is marked missing in some rows and otherwise reads once, few, many or a size class.

>TRBJ2-5|TRBV18|-|-
CASSPGTRDRETQYF
TGTGCCAGCTCACCCGGGACACGGGATCGAGAGACCCAGTACTTC
>TRBJ2-5|TRBV27|-|-
CATRTGQETQYF
TGTGCCACCAGAACAGGTCAAGAGACCCAGTACTTC
>TRBJ1-2|TRBV18|-|-
CASSPGRGDGYTF
TGTGCCAGCTCACCAGGCAGAGGCGATGGCTACACCTTC
>TRBJ1-5|TRBV20-1|-|TRBD1
CSAGDRAKGQPQHF
TGCAGTGCTGGGGACAGGGCCAAGGGTCAGCCCCAGCATTTT
>TRBJ1-5|TRBV23-1|once|-
CASSQTGDPNQPQHF
TGCGCCAGCAGTCAAACTGGGGATCCGAATCAGCCCCAGCATTTT
>TRBJ2-5|TRBV5-1|-|-
CASSFAEQETQYF
TGCGCCAGCAGCTTCGCGGAACAAGAGACCCAGTACTTC
>TRBJ1-4|TRBV12-3/TRBV12-4|-|-
CASSMGFATNEKLFF
TGTGCCAGCAGTATGGGATTTGCAACTAATGAAAAACTGTTTTTT
>TRBJ2-7|TRBV4-3|-|-
CASSQEVARYEQYF
TGCGCCAGCAGCCAAGAAGTCGCCAGGTACGAGCAGTACTTC
>TRBJ1-3|TRBV6-6|-|-
CASSYSDATGNTIYF
TGTGCCAGCAGTTACTCTGACGCAACGGGAAACACCATATATTTT
>TRBJ2-7|TRBV12-3/TRBV12-4|-|-
CASSWNSYEQYF
TGTGCCAGCAGTTGGAATAGCTACGAGCAGTACTTC
>TRBJ2-7|TRBV20-1|-|-
CSARDTGTPYEQYF
TGCAGTGCTAGAGATACCGGGACACCATACGAGCAGTACTTC
>TRBJ2-5|TRBV27|once|-
CASKPAADYQETQYF
TGTGCCAGCAAGCCCGCGGCGGACTACCAAGAGACCCAGTACTTC
>TRBJ2-6|TRBV29-1|once|TRBD1
CSVVTRGTGVIGANVLTF
TGCAGCGTTGTGACCCGAGGGACAGGGGTGATTGGGGCCAACGTCCTGACTTTC
>TRBJ1-4|TRBV29-1|-|-
CSAGDKGEKLFF
TGCAGCGCCGGGGACAAGGGAGAAAAACTGTTTTTT
>TRBJ2-4|TRBV4-2|-|TRBD2
CASSQEVSGGALAKNIQYF
TGTGCCAGCAGCCAAGAAGTTAGCGGGGGGGCCCTAGCCAAAAACATTCAGTACTTC
>TRBJ1-1|TRBV20-1|-|TRBD1
CSARDRMNTEAFF
TGCAGTGCGAGGGACAGGATGAACACTGAAGCTTTCTTT
>TRBJ2-7|TRBV7-2|-|-
CASSRDGSSYEQYF
TGTGCCAGCAGCCGGGACGGAAGCTCCTACGAGCAGTACTTC
>TRBJ2-1|TRBV2|-|-
CASLSGTYNEQFF
TGTGCCAGCCTTTCTGGAACCTACAATGAGCAGTTCTTC
>TRBJ2-7|TRBV6-6|-|-
CASSSPGVHEQYF
TGTGCCAGCAGTTCCCCAGGAGTTCACGAGCAGTACTTC
>TRBJ1-2|TRBV25-1|-|-
CASSEGGSATYGYTF
TGTGCCAGCAGTGAAGGTGGCAGCGCTACGTATGGCTACACCTTC
>TRBJ2-7|TRBV7-9|-|-
CASSLETSYEQYF
TGTGCCAGCAGCTTAGAAACAAGCTACGAGCAGTACTTC
>TRBJ2-7|TRBV29-1|-|TRBD1
CSVEGQADYEQYF
TGCAGCGTTGAGGGACAGGCCGATTACGAGCAGTACTTC
>TRBJ2-7|TRBV2|-|-
CASRTARQEQYF
TGTGCCAGCAGAACCGCTAGACAAGAGCAGTACTTC
>TRBJ1-4|TRBV3-1|once|TRBD1
CASKLDRETTNEKLFF
TGTGCCAGCAAATTGGACAGGGAAACAACTAATGAAAAACTGTTTTTT
>TRBJ2-2|TRBV3-1|-|-
CASSQSMGQRRGGELFF
TGTGCCAGCAGCCAGAGTATGGGACAGCGGAGGGGCGGGGAGCTGTTTTTT
>TRBJ2-5|TRBV4-1|-|TRBD2
CASSPLPSGAYQETQYF
TGCGCCAGCAGCCCGTTGCCTAGCGGGGCGTACCAAGAGACCCAGTACTTC
>TRBJ1-2|TRBV29-1|-|-
CSVPAATMNYGYTF
TGCAGCGTTCCTGCAGCGACAATGAACTATGGCTACACCTTC
>TRBJ2-1|TRBV5-1|-|TRBD2
CASSPGRGDEQFF
TGCGCCAGCAGCCCCGGGAGGGGTGATGAGCAGTTCTTC
>TRBJ2-6|TRBV7-8|-|-
CASSLRPNKGTGANVLTF
TGTGCCAGCAGCCTTAGACCCAACAAGGGGACTGGGGCCAACGTCCTGACTTTC
>TRBJ2-3|TRBV3-1|-|TRBD1
CASSQRTDRADTQYF
TGTGCCAGCAGCCAACGGACGGACAGGGCAGATACGCAGTATTTT
>TRBJ2-2|TRBV5-1|-|-
CASSLWGRNTGELFF
TGCGCCAGCAGCTTGTGGGGCAGAAACACCGGGGAGCTGTTTTTT
>TRBJ2-5|TRBV29-1|-|TRBD2
CSVGARTSGGGTQYF
TGCAGCGTTGGGGCTCGGACTAGCGGGGGAGGGACCCAGTACTTC
>TRBJ2-7|TRBV20-1|-|-
CSARESYEQYF
TGCAGTGCTAGAGAATCATACGAGCAGTACTTC
>TRBJ2-3|TRBV29-1|-|TRBD2
CSVRGAGGTDTQYF
TGCAGCGTGCGTGGAGCGGGGGGAACAGATACGCAGTATTTT
>TRBJ2-1|TRBV5-1|-|TRBD1
CASSWDPKGAQFF
TGCGCCAGCAGCTGGGATCCGAAGGGGGCTCAGTTCTTC
>TRBJ2-1|TRBV19|-|TRBD2
CASSIDSSGGLSYNEQFF
TGTGCCAGTAGTATAGACAGTAGCGGGGGCCTCTCCTACAATGAGCAGTTCTTC
>TRBJ2-4|TRBV29-1|-|-
CSVEGPGFPNIQYF
TGCAGCGTTGAAGGACCGGGGTTTCCGAACATTCAGTACTTC
>TRBJ2-5|TRBV3-1|-|TRBD1
CASSLTGGQETQYF
TGTGCCAGCAGCCTAACAGGGGGCCAAGAGACCCAGTACTTC
>TRBJ1-5|TRBV29-1|-|-
CSARKDSNQPQHF
TGCAGCGCTCGGAAAGATAGCAATCAGCCCCAGCATTTT
>TRBJ2-1|TRBV2|-|-
CASSEGPVGINEQFF
TGTGCCAGCAGTGAAGGCCCTGTGGGTATTAATGAGCAGTTCTTC
>TRBJ2-1|TRBV11-2|-|-
CASSLVAGGNRPNEQFF
TGTGCCAGCAGCTTAGTTGCCGGGGGAAACCGGCCCAATGAGCAGTTCTTC
>TRBJ1-4|TRBV29-1|-|-
CSVEGSRGEKLFF
TGCAGCGTTGAAGGTTCCAGGGGAGAAAAACTGTTTTTT
>TRBJ2-1|TRBV3-1|-|TRBD1
CASSPGGTNEQFF
TGTGCCAGCAGCCCAGGGGGTACCAATGAGCAGTTCTTC
>TRBJ2-7|TRBV12-3/TRBV12-4|-|-
CASSPRAYEQYF
TGTGCCAGCAGTCCTCGGGCCTACGAGCAGTACTTC
>TRBJ2-7|TRBV6-6|-|-
CASSPLPGGEQYF
TGTGCCAGCAGTCCCTTACCTGGCGGCGAGCAGTACTTC
>TRBJ2-5|TRBV14|-|-
CASSQDIFGAQYF
TGTGCCAGCAGCCAAGATATATTCGGGGCCCAGTACTTC
>TRBJ2-5|TRBV27|-|-
CASSLDWTGETQYF
TGTGCCAGCAGTTTGGACTGGACGGGAGAGACCCAGTACTTC
>TRBJ2-5|TRBV7-8|-|TRBD2
CASSPRRTSGGRIGETQYF
TGTGCCAGCAGCCCCCGCCGGACTAGCGGGGGGCGCATAGGAGAGACCCAGTACTTC
>TRBJ1-6|TRBV18|-|-
CASSPNTNSPLHF
TGTGCCAGCTCACCAAATACCAATTCACCCCTCCACTTT
>TRBJ2-7|TRBV15|-|-
CATSSPDIYEQYF
TGTGCCACCAGCAGTCCGGACATTTACGAGCAGTACTTC
>TRBJ1-2|TRBV3-1|once|-
CASSRRTDGYTF
TGTGCCAGCAGCCGCCGGACGGATGGCTACACCTTC
>TRBJ2-1|TRBV14|-|-
CASSQDIQDEQFF
TGTGCCAGCAGCCAGGACATTCAGGATGAGCAGTTCTTC
>TRBJ1-2|TRBV12-3/TRBV12-4|-|-
CASSELNYGYTF
TGTGCCAGCTCCGAGCTTAACTATGGCTACACCTTC
>TRBJ1-5|TRBV4-1|-|TRBD1
CASSQDPGGSNQPQHF
TGCGCCAGCAGCCAAGATCCAGGGGGCAGCAATCAGCCCCAGCATTTT
>TRBJ2-1|TRBV20-1|-|TRBD2
CSARVGGGTYNEQFF
TGCAGTGCTAGAGTTGGCGGGGGTACCTACAATGAGCAGTTCTTC
>TRBJ2-2|TRBV29-1|-|-
CSVEATGNTGELFF
TGCAGCGTTGAGGCGACAGGGAACACCGGGGAGCTGTTTTTT
>TRBJ2-4|TRBV18|-|-
CASSPAGIIAKNIQYF
TGTGCCAGCTCACCAGCCGGGATCATAGCCAAAAACATTCAGTACTTC
>TRBJ2-1|TRBV20-1|-|-
CSATDHTYNEQFF
TGCAGTGCTACCGATCACACCTACAATGAGCAGTTCTTC
>TRBJ1-4|TRBV10-3|-|-
CAISEPAEKLFF
TGTGCCATCAGTGAGCCCGCCGAAAAACTGTTTTTT